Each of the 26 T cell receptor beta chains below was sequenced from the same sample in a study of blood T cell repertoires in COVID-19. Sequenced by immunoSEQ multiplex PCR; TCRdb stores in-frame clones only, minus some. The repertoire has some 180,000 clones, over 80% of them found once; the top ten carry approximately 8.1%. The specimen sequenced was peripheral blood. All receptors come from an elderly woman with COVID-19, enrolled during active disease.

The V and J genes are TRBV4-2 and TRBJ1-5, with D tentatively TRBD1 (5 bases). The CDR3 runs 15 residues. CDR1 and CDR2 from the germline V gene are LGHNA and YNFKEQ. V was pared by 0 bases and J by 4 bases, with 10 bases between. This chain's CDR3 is CASSQEEQGNQPQHF. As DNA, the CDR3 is TGTGCCAGCAGCCAAGAGGAGCAGGGTAATCAGCCCCAGCATTTT.

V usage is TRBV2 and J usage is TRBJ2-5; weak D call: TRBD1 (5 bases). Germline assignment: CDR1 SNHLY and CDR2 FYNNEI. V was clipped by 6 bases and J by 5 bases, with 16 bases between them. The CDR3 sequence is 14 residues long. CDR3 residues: CASSTQGAYETQYF. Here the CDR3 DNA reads TGTGCCAGCAGCACCCAAGGGGCCTATGAGACCCAGTACTTC.

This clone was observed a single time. The CDR3, as DNA: TGTGCCAGTAGTATAGAAGGACAGGACTATGGCTACACCTTC. Its translation: CASSIEGQDYGYTF. The V and J genes are TRBV19 and TRBJ1-2; TRBD1 aligns across 7 bases. Germline V gene sequence: CDR1 LNHDA, CDR2 SQIVND (reference sequence). The trim removed 0 bases at V and 3 bases at J, leaving 1 base unmatched. The CDR3 length is 14 residues. The variable domain in full, completed from reference TRBV19 and TRBJ1-2, reads DGGITQSPKYLFRKEGQNVTLSCEQNLNHDAMYWYRQDPGQGLRLIYYSQIVNDFQKGDIAEGYSVSREKKESFPLTVTSAQKNPTAFYLCASSIEGQDYGYTFGSGTRLTVV.

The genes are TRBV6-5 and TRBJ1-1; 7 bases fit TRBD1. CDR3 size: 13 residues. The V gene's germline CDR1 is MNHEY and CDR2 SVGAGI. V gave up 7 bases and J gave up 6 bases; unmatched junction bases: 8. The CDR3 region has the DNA TGTGCCAGCACAAGTTACAGGGGTTCTGAAGCTTTCTTT. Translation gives CASTSYRGSEAFF.

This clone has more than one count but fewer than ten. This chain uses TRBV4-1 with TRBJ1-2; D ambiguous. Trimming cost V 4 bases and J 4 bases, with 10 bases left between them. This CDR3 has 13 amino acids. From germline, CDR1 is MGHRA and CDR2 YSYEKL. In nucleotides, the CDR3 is TGCGCCAGCAGCCGGACTCCAGCCTATGGCTACACCTTC. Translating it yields CASSRTPAYGYTF.

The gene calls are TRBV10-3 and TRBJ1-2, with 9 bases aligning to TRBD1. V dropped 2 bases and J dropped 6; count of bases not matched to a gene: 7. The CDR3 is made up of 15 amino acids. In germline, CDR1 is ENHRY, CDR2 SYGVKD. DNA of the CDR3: TGTGCCATCAGTGAGGGACAGGGGAGGGCTGATGGCTACACCTTC. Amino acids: CAISEGQGRADGYTF.

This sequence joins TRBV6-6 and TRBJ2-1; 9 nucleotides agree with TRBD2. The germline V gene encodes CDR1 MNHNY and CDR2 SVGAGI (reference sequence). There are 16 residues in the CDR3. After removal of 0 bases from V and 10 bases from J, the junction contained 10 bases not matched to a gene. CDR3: CASSYSSSGVGGEQFF. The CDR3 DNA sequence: TGTGCCAGCAGTTACTCATCTAGCGGGGTCGGAGGAGAGCAGTTCTTC.

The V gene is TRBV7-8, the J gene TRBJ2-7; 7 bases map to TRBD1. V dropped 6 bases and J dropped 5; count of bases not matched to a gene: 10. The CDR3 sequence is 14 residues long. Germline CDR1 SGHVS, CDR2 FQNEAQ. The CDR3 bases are TGTGCCAGCAGGCAAGACAGGGTTTTGCACGAGCAGTACTTC. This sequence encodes CASRQDRVLHEQYF.

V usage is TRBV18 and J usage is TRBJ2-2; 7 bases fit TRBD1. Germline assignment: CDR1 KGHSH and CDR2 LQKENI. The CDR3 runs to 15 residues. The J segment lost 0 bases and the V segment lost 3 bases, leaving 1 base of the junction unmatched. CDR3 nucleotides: TGTGCCAGCTCACCGCAGGGGGCGAACACCGGGGAGCTGTTTTTT. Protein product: CASSPQGANTGELFF. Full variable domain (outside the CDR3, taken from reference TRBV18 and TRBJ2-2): NAGVMQNPRHLVRRRGQEARLRCSPMKGHSHVYWYRQLPEEGLKFMVYLQKENIIDESGMPKERFSAEFPKEGPSILRIQQVVRGDSAAYFCASSPQGANTGELFFGEGSRLTVL.

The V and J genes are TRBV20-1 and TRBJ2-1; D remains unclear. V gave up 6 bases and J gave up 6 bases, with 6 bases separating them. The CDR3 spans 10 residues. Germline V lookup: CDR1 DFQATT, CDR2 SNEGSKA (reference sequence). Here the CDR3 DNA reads TGCAGTGCCGAGAGCAATGAGCAGTTCTTC. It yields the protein CSAESNEQFF.

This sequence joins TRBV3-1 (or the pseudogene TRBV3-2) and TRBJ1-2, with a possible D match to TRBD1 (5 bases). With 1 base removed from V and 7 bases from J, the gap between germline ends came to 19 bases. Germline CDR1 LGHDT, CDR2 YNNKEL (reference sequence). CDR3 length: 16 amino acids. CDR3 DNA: TGTGCCAGCAGCCAAGTGGGGGGAAAAGGGTCTGGTGGCTACACCTTC. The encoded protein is CASSQVGGKGSGGYTF.

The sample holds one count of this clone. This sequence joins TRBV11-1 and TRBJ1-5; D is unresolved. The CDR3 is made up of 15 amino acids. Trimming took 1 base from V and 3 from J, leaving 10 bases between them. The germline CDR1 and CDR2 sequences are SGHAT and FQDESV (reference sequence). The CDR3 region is CASSLEWPDNQPQHF. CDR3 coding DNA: TGTGCCAGCAGCTTAGAGTGGCCAGACAATCAGCCCCAGCATTTT. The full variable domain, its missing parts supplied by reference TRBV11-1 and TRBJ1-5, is EAEVAQSPRYKITEKSQAVAFWCDPISGHATLYWYRQILGQGPELLVQFQDESVVDDSQLPKDRFSAERLKGVDSTLKIQPAELGDSAMYLCASSLEWPDNQPQHFGDGTRLSIL.

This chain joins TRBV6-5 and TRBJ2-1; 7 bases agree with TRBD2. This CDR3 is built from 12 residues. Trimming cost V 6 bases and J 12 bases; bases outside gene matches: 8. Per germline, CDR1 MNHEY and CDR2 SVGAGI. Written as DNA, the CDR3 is TGTGCCAGCAGGAGCTTCCCGGGGGGGCAGTTCTTC. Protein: CASRSFPGGQFF.

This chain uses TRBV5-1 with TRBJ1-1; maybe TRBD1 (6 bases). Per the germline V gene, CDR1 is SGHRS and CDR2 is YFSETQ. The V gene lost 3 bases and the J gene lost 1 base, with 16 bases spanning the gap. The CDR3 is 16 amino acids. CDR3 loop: CASSSNDRISNTEAFF. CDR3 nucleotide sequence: TGCGCCAGCAGCTCGAACGACAGGATTTCGAACACTGAAGCTTTCTTT.

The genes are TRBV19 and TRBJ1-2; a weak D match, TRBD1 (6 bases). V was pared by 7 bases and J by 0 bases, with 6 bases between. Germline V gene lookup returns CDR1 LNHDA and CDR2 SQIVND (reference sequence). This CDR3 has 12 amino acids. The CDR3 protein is CASNRANYGYTF. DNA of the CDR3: TGTGCCAGTAACAGGGCTAACTATGGCTACACCTTC.

CDR3 DNA: TGCGCCAGCAGCTTGGACGGACAGGGTGTTCAGCCCCAGCATTTT. Its translation is CASSLDGQGVQPQHF. The chain joins TRBV5-1 to TRBJ1-5, with 8 bases matching TRBD1. The germline CDR1 and CDR2 sequences are SGHRS and YFSETQ. The CDR3 is 15 amino acids. After removal of 0 bases from V and 6 bases from J, the junction contained 5 bases not matched to a gene. Full variable domain (rest looked up from reference TRBV5-1 and TRBJ1-5): KAGVTQTPRYLIKTRGQQVTLSCSPISGHRSVSWYQQTPGQGLQFLFEYFSETQRNKGNFPGRFSGRQFSNSRSEMNVSTLELGDSALYLCASSLDGQGVQPQHFGDGTRLSIL.

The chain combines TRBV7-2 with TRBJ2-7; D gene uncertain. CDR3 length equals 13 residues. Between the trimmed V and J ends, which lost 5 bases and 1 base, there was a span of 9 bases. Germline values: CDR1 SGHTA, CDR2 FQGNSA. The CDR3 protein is CASSPLQSYEQYF. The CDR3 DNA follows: TGTGCCAGCAGCCCTCTACAGTCCTACGAGCAGTACTTC.

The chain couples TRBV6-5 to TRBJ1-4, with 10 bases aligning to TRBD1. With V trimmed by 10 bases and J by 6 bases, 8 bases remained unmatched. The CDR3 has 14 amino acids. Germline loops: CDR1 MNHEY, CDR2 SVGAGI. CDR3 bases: TGTGCCACCAGGCGGGACAGGGGATATGAAAAACTGTTTTTT. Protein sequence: CATRRDRGYEKLFF.

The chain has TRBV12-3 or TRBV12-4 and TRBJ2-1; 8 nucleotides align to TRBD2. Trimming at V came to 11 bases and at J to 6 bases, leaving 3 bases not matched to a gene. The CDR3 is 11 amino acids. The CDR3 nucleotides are TGTGCCGCCGGGAGGGCCAATGAGCAGTTCTTC. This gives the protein CAAGRANEQFF.

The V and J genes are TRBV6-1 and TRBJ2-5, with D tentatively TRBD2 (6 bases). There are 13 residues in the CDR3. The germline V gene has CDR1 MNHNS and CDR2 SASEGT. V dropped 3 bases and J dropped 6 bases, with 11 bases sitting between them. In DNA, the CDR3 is TGTGCCAGCAGTGAGGGCGGGGAACAGACCCAGTACTTC. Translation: CASSEGGEQTQYF.

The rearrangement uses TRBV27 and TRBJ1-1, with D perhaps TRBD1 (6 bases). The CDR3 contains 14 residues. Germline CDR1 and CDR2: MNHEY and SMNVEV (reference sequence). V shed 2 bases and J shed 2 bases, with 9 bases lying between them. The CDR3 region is CASSLGGGNTEAFF. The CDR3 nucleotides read TGTGCCAGCAGTTTAGGGGGCGGAAACACTGAAGCTTTCTTT.

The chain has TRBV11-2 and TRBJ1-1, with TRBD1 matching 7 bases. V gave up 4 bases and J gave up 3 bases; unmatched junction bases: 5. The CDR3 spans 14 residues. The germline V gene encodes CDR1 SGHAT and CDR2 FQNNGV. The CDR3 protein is CASSSTTGDTEAFF. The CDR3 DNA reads TGTGCCAGCAGCTCGACAACAGGGGACACTGAAGCTTTCTTT.

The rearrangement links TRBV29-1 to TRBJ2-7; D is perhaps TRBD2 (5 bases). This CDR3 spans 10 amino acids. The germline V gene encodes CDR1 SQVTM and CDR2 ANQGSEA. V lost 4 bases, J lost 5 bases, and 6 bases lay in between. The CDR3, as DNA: TGCAGCGTTGTGAGGGACGAGCAGTACTTC. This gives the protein CSVVRDEQYF.

CDR3 nucleotide sequence: TGTGCCAGCTCACCAAACACCGGGACAGGGTCCGGGAATGAGCAGTTCTTC. Translating it yields CASSPNTGTGSGNEQFF. The V call is TRBV18, the J call TRBJ2-1; 9 bases line up with TRBD1. Germline lookup yields CDR1 KGHSH and CDR2 LQKENI. CDR3 length: 17 amino acids. After removal of 2 bases from V and 7 bases from J, the junction contained 12 bases not matched to a gene.

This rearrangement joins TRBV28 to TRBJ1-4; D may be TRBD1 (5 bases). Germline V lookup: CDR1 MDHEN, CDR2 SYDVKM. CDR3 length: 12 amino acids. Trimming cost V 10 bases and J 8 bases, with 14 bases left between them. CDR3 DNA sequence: TGTGCCACCGGGGGGGTGACAGAAAAACTGTTTTTT. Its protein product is CATGGVTEKLFF.

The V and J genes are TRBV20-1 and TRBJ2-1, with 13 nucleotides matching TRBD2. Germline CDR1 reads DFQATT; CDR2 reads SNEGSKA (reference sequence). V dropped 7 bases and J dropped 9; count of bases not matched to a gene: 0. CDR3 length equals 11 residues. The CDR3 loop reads CSGTSGSEQFF. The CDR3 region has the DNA TGCAGTGGGACTAGCGGGAGTGAGCAGTTCTTC.